This TCR beta chain emerged from a study of blood T cell repertoires in COVID-19. As handled by the study authors: Cell counts per sample came from amplifying reference gene primers. TCRdb keeps only in-frame clones here, not all; method: immunoSEQ multiplex PCR. D and trimming come from the DNA, and the V and J calls and clone size come from that table. The table includes some 290,000 clones, around 85% detected once. V was cut by 3 bases and J by 9 bases, with 12 bases left in between. This CDR3 has 12 amino acids. The germline V gene has CDR1 GTSNPN and CDR2 SVGIG (reference sequence). The sample consisted of peripheral blood. This clonotype originated in a young woman with COVID-19, enrolled during active disease. This chain joins TRBV30 and TRBJ2-1, with a possible D match to TRBD1 (5 bases). The CDR3 loop reads CAWSAGGAEQFF. The CDR3 DNA is TGTGCCTGGAGCGCAGGTGGGGCTGAGCAGTTCTTC.